Listed here are 9 T cell receptor beta chains from one sample, sequenced in a study of blood T cell repertoires in COVID-19. Measured with immunoSEQ multiplex PCR; TCRdb has only the in-frame clones, and not every one. The data show about 150,000 clones, with roughly four fifths seen just once and 9.5% to 13% held by the top ten. The specimen sequenced was peripheral blood. These receptors were taken from a woman aged 55-69 years with COVID-19, enrolled during active disease.

V is TRBV9 and J is TRBJ2-1; maybe TRBD2 (6 bases). This CDR3 is built from 18 residues. Deletions cut 3 bases from V and 4 bases from J, with 23 bases between. CDR1 SGDLS and CDR2 YYNGEE come from the germline V gene. CDR3 DNA sequence: TGTGCCAGCAGCGCTTCTATTGGCGGGACTCAGAATTACAATGAGCAGTTCTTC. It specifies CASSASIGGTQNYNEQFF.

The rearrangement links TRBV9 to TRBJ2-1, with 8 positions matching TRBD1. The CDR3 spans 14 residues. CDR1 and CDR2 from the germline V gene are SGDLS and YYNGEE. V was clipped by 2 bases and J by 8 bases; unmatched bases: 6. The CDR3, as DNA: TGTGCCAGCAGCGTCGTCCAGGGGGCCTATGAGCAGTTCTTC. It codes for CASSVVQGAYEQFF.

The chain employs TRBV7-9 and TRBJ1-1; TRBD1 matches 9 bases. The CDR3 loop spans 14 amino acids. Losses at the gene ends were 7 bases for V and 4 bases for J; bases not matched to a gene: 7. Germline V gene lookup returns CDR1 SEHNR and CDR2 FQNEAQ (reference sequence). DNA for the CDR3: TGTGCCAGCATAACCGGGACAGGGAGCACTGAAGCTTTCTTT. It codes for CASITGTGSTEAFF.

V is TRBV7-6 and J is TRBJ2-7; 9 nucleotides match TRBD1. CDR1 is SGHVS, CDR2 FNYEAQ, per germline. V was pared by 6 bases and J by 5 bases, with 5 bases of the junction left unmatched. The CDR3 is made up of 13 amino acids. The CDR3 nucleotides read TGTGCCAGCAGTCGGGACAGGGTACACGAGCAGTACTTC. This gives the protein CASSRDRVHEQYF.

The chain uses TRBV4-2 and TRBJ1-1; D remains ambiguous. The CDR3 contains 13 residues. V was clipped by 1 base and J by 1 base, with 4 bases between them. The V gene's germline CDR1 is LGHNA and CDR2 YNFKEQ. CDR3 coding DNA: TGTGCCAGCAGCCAAGTAAAGAACACTGAAGCTTTCTTT. Translating gives CASSQVKNTEAFF.

This sequence joins TRBV5-8 and TRBJ2-3; 8 bases map to TRBD2. The CDR3 covers 16 residues. The V and J ends lost 0 bases and 4 bases, in that order; junction bases with no gene match: 7. CDR1 and CDR2 (germline): SGHTS, YDEGEE. DNA of the CDR3: TGTGCCAGCAGCTTGGGGACTAGCCAGGTCCCAGATACGCAGTATTTT. It specifies CASSLGTSQVPDTQYF.

The V call is TRBV6-5, the J call TRBJ1-2; tentatively, D is TRBD1 (5 bases). V lost 1 base and J lost 5, with 14 bases in between. The germline V gene has CDR1 MNHEY and CDR2 SVGAGI. The CDR3 spans 15 residues. The CDR3 here is CASSYLRGSGYGYTF. Written as DNA, the CDR3 is TGTGCCAGCAGTTACTTAAGGGGTAGCGGGTATGGCTACACCTTC.

The chain joins TRBV6-1 to TRBJ1-5; no clear D. V lost 1 base and J 0 bases, leaving 10 bases between the germline ends. This CDR3 is built from 16 residues. Germline V gene data show CDR1 as MNHNS and CDR2 as SASEGT. DNA of the CDR3: TGTGCCAGCAGTGAAGAGGGTCGGGGTAGCAATCAGCCCCAGCATTTT. Protein: CASSEEGRGSNQPQHF.

The rearrangement uses TRBV10-3 and TRBJ2-1, with a weak D call TRBD2 (5 bases). The CDR3 is 13 residues long. In germline, CDR1 is ENHRY, CDR2 SYGVKD. V shed 2 bases and J shed 4 bases, with 6 bases lying between them. The CDR3 region has the DNA TGTGCCATCAGTGAGCGGGATTACAATGAGCAGTTCTTC. It translates to CAISERDYNEQFF.